The sequence of this TCR beta chain was determined in a study of shared clonotypes between healthy human individuals. Study-level information: Each donor had three CD4 naive, three CD4 memory, two CD8 naive and one CD8 memory plate. General study points: Naive subsets, compared against memory subsets, generally had larger estimated richness values. Non-shared clonotypes showed lower generation probabilities than clonotypes common to all four donors. Only a few donors were included, so the genetic and exposure-history diversity represented was limited.

With V trimmed by 4 bases and J by 3 bases, 6 bases remained unmatched. Looked up from germline, CDR1 is SGHDT and CDR2 is YYEEEE. The CDR3 loop spans 17 amino acids. About this clone itself: Its antigen is currently unknown.

Assay: immunoSEQ multiplex PCR; the TCRdb copy retains only in-frame clones and omits some. The sample lists over a million clones; about 75% were seen once. Specimen: memory CD4+ T cells sorted from blood. Subset defined: CD45RA-negative fraction. The V call is TRBV5-6, the J call TRBJ1-6; 11 nucleotides match TRBD1. The source is a man aged 18-30 years in good health. The CDR3: CASSPGTGGGYNSPLHF. The CDR3 nucleotides are TGTGCCAGCAGCCCCGGGACAGGGGGAGGCTATAATTCACCCCTCCACTTT.